The clone carrying this T cell receptor beta chain was seen repeatedly, ten times or more. This sample stems from a study of T cells in Graves' hyperthyroidism and ophthalmopathy. Trimming stripped 7 bases from V and 5 bases from J, with 15 bases between. Germline V gene sequence: CDR1 MNHNS, CDR2 SASEGT. This CDR3 is 13 amino acids long. Authors of the study amplified TCR beta CDR3 regions from RNA transcripts. During a first-round RT-PCR of the TCR CDR3, the HTBI primer set was used. TCRdb re-derived calls from the multiplex PCR reads in MiXCR, one entry per CDR3 protein. The table has about 400,000 distinct CDR3 sequences, 15% to 18% seen once.

This sequence originates from a woman aged 18-29 years with Graves' hyperthyroidism. The sample was blood. The rearrangement joins TRBV6-1 to TRBJ2-7, with D perhaps TRBD1 or TRBD2 (6 bases each). In DNA, the CDR3 is TGTGCCAGCACCGAGAAGGGGGGACACGAGCAGTACTTC. It translates to CASTEKGGHEQYF.